One sample yielded the 27 T cell receptor beta chains listed below, sequenced in a study of follicular helper T cells after annual influenza vaccination. Profiling relied on immunoSEQ multiplex PCR, and the TCRdb table lists in-frame clones only, not all of them. The sample holds approximately 9,300 clones; about 87% are singletons and the top ten take approximately 0.48%. Time point here: 2015-2016 season, pre-vaccination. Sequenced here: CXCR5+ CD38- circulating T follicular helper cells from blood, sampled on the day of influenza vaccination. Stated subset: circulating Tfh, non-naive CD4+CXCR5+PD-1+ (ICOS+CD38+ or ICOS-CD38-). These receptor sequences come from an adult who received the influenza vaccine.

This sequence joins TRBV19 and TRBJ2-3; 7 bases are shared with TRBD1. There are 15 residues in the CDR3. Trimming took 4 bases from V and 2 from J; bases not matched to a gene: 6. CDR1 is LNHDA and CDR2 is SQIVND in the germline V gene (reference sequence). CDR3: CASSSDRENTDTQYF. CDR3 in DNA: TGTGCCAGTAGTAGTGACAGGGAGAACACAGATACGCAGTATTTT.

The chain has TRBV30 and TRBJ1-1; D may be TRBD1 (6 bases). The germline V and J ends were trimmed by 3 bases and 4 bases, with 12 bases remaining between them. Germline lookup yields CDR1 GTSNPN and CDR2 SVGIG (reference sequence). This CDR3 spans 13 amino acids. CDR3 nucleotides: TGTGCCTGGAGAGGGGGTTTTGGCACTGAAGCTTTCTTT. Translation: CAWRGGFGTEAFF.

V gene TRBV6-1 combines with J gene TRBJ1-2; no definite D call. The ends were cut back, 8 bases at V and 5 bases at J, with 12 bases in the middle. Germline lookup yields CDR1 MNHNS and CDR2 SASEGT. The CDR3 length is 12 residues. CDR3 protein: CASSLGRYGYTF. The CDR3 bases are TGTGCCAGCTCTCTCGGGCGGTATGGCTACACCTTC.

V gene TRBV6-5 combines with J gene TRBJ2-7; D gene unclear. The CDR3 has 15 residues. V lost 4 bases to trimming and J lost 2 bases, with 15 bases between them. Germline V CDR1 and CDR2: MNHEY, SVGAGI. The CDR3 here is CASSSTGPATYEQYF. The CDR3 coding sequence is TGTGCCAGCAGTTCCACCGGGCCTGCAACCTACGAGCAGTACTTC.

The chain links TRBV14 to TRBJ1-1; D is unresolved. Germline V lookup: CDR1 SGHDN, CDR2 FVKESK. Trimming removed 5 bases from V and 2 bases from J, with 6 bases in between. The CDR3 sequence is 12 residues long. The CDR3 reads CASSNPNTEAFF. The CDR3 DNA sequence: TGTGCCAGCAGCAACCCCAACACTGAAGCTTTCTTT. Full variable domain (remainder filled in from reference TRBV14 and TRBJ1-1): EAGVTQFPSHSVIEKGQTVTLRCDPISGHDNLYWYRRVMGKEIKFLLHFVKESKQDESGMPNNRFLAERTGGTYSTLKVQPAELEDSGVYFCASSNPNTEAFFGQGTRLTVV.

This chain joins TRBV5-4 and TRBJ2-2; D remains unclear. CDR1 and CDR2 from the germline V gene are SGHNT and YYREEE (reference sequence). The CDR3 extends over 15 amino acids. Trimming cost V 1 base and J 4 bases, with 11 bases left between them. The CDR3 here is CASSLLGLSTGELFF. CDR3 DNA: TGTGCCAGCAGCTTGTTAGGGCTGAGCACCGGGGAGCTGTTTTTT.

The V and J genes are TRBV29-1 and TRBJ1-2; D is undetermined. Per the germline V gene, CDR1 is SQVTM and CDR2 is ANQGSEA. V shed 5 bases and J shed 4 bases, with 11 bases lying between them. This CDR3 is built from 12 residues. Here the CDR3 DNA reads TGCAGCGTTTCCACAGTATTCTATGGCTACACCTTC. Its translation is CSVSTVFYGYTF. Using reference TRBV29-1 and TRBJ1-2 for the parts outside the CDR3, the full variable domain is SAVISQKPSRDICQRGTSLTIQCQVDSQVTMMFWYRQQPGQSLTLIATANQGSEATYESGFVIDKFPISRPNLTFSTLTVSNMSPEDSSIYLCSVSTVFYGYTFGSGTRLTVV.

The chain links TRBV6-7 to TRBJ2-3; TRBD2 matches 8 bases. TRBV6-7 is noted as an ORF with a role that remains uncertain. Unmatched junction bases numbered 15, after V lost 4 bases and J lost 0 bases. CDR3 length equals 19 residues. CDR3 sequence (DNA): TGTGCCAGCAGTTCCGGGGGGGCCAGCCCCCCGACAAGCACAGATACGCAGTATTTT. Protein sequence: CASSSGGASPPTSTDTQYF.

This rearrangement joins TRBV5-6 to TRBJ2-5, with D perhaps TRBD2 (5 bases). This CDR3 is 13 amino acids long. The germline gives CDR1 SGHDT, CDR2 YYEEEE. Trimming cost V 1 base and J 4 bases, with 8 bases left between them. Written as DNA, the CDR3 is TGTGCCAGCAGCTTGACTAGTGGAGAGACCCAGTACTTC. Its protein is CASSLTSGETQYF.

The chain is built from TRBV28 and TRBJ1-2; D unresolved. Germline V gene data show CDR1 as MDHEN and CDR2 as SYDVKM. V was trimmed by 2 bases and J by 8 bases, leaving 18 bases between them. The CDR3 is 15 amino acids. As DNA, the CDR3 is TGTGCCAGCAGTTTAGTAGGCACCCCCCAGAGGGGCTACACCTTC. Encoded protein: CASSLVGTPQRGYTF.

The chain links TRBV28 to TRBJ1-6; D is possibly TRBD1 (5 bases). CDR1 and CDR2 from the germline V gene are MDHEN and SYDVKM. The CDR3 is 15 amino acids. Trimming removed 2 bases at V and 8 bases at J, with 13 bases between. CDR3 in amino acids: CASSLRGVLDSPLHF. The CDR3 nucleotides are TGTGCCAGCAGTTTACGGGGGGTTCTGGATTCACCCCTCCACTTT. Complete variable domain (other parts from reference TRBV28 and TRBJ1-6): DVKVTQSSRYLVKRTGEKVFLECVQDMDHENMFWYRQDPGLGLRLIYFSYDVKMKEKGDIPEGYSVSREKKERFSLILESASTNQTSMYLCASSLRGVLDSPLHFGNGTRLTVT.

This chain uses TRBV9 with TRBJ2-1; 9 bases match TRBD2. Germline assignment: CDR1 SGDLS and CDR2 YYNGEE. Germline trimming cut 4 bases from V and 4 bases from J; bases unmatched to any gene: 12. This CDR3 contains 17 residues. CDR3 in DNA: TGTGCCAGCAGCCCTCGGGGGCGGGGGGGCGTTTACAATGAGCAGTTCTTC. It codes for CASSPRGRGGVYNEQFF.

The chain carries TRBV5-1 and TRBJ1-2, with TRBD1 as a possible D gene (6 bases). CDR3 size: 14 residues. V shed 0 bases and J shed 8 bases, with 14 bases lying between them. Germline V lookup: CDR1 SGHRS, CDR2 YFSETQ. This chain's CDR3 is CASSLAGDGLGYTF. The CDR3, as DNA: TGCGCCAGCAGCTTGGCAGGGGACGGGCTCGGCTACACCTTC.

The V and J genes are TRBV20-1 and TRBJ2-7, with D uncertain. Germline assignment: CDR1 DFQATT and CDR2 SNEGSKA (reference sequence). Trimming left V 6 bases short and J 4 bases short, with 10 bases between. This CDR3 spans 11 amino acids. The CDR3 sequence is CSARPGYEQYF. The CDR3 region has the DNA TGCAGTGCCAGGCCCGGGTACGAGCAGTACTTC.

This sequence joins TRBV28 and TRBJ1-2; TRBD1 matches 8 bases. This CDR3 has 15 residues. Unmatched junction bases numbered 10, after V lost 3 bases and J lost 7 bases. Germline V gene sequence: CDR1 MDHEN, CDR2 SYDVKM. CDR3 in amino acids: CASSLEGAGGVGYTF. CDR3 DNA sequence: TGTGCCAGCAGTTTGGAGGGCGCAGGGGGCGTTGGCTACACCTTC.

V gene TRBV9 combines with J gene TRBJ1-1, with unresolved D. Germline CDR1 reads SGDLS; CDR2 reads YYNGEE. V shed 7 bases and J shed 8 bases, with 18 bases lying between them. CDR3 length: 13 amino acids. The CDR3 DNA reads as TGTGCCAGCGGCTACTCAGTCTCCTCCGAAGCTTTCTTT. Protein product: CASGYSVSSEAFF. The full variable domain, in which reference TRBV9 and TRBJ1-1 provide the parts outside the CDR3, is DSGVTQTPKHLITATGQRVTLRCSPRSGDLSVYWYQQSLDQGLQFLIQYYNGEERAKGNILERFSAQQFPDLHSELNLSSLELGDSALYFCASGYSVSSEAFFGQGTRLTVV.

This clone came up once. The chain uses TRBV7-7 and TRBJ1-4; 7 positions agree with TRBD1. Germline CDR1 SSHAT, CDR2 FNYEAQ (reference sequence). CDR3 size: 13 residues. After removal of 5 bases from V and 10 bases from J, the junction contained 7 bases not matched to a gene. The CDR3 sequence is CASSPGPGGKLFF. The CDR3 DNA is TGTGCCAGCAGCCCCGGGCCAGGGGGAAAACTGTTTTTT.

The chain joins TRBV12-5 to TRBJ2-1; TRBD2 aligns across 8 bases. J was trimmed by 6 bases and V by 0 bases; bases with no gene match: 7. Germline values: CDR1 LGHNT, CDR2 FRNRAP. The CDR3 length is 16 residues. The DNA of the CDR3 is TGTGCTAGTGGTTTGGTAGTCGGGGGGGCCCGCAATGAGCAGTTCTTC. Amino acids: CASGLVVGGARNEQFF.

The V gene is TRBV7-2, the J gene TRBJ1-2; D may be TRBD1 (5 bases). Deletions cut 2 bases from V and 0 bases from J, with 10 bases between. This CDR3 is built from 15 residues. CDR1 SGHTA and CDR2 FQGNSA come from the germline V gene. The CDR3 spells CASSLSGTTNYGYTF. The CDR3 DNA is TGTGCCAGCAGCTTATCGGGGACGACTAACTATGGCTACACCTTC.

This rearrangement joins TRBV7-2 to TRBJ2-3; possibly TRBD1 for D (6 bases). The germline V gene encodes CDR1 SGHTA and CDR2 FQGNSA. The V gene lost 1 base and the J gene lost 5 bases, with 19 bases spanning the gap. This CDR3 is built from 17 residues. The chain's CDR3 is CASSLGSGTTPGDTQYF. CDR3 bases: TGTGCCAGCAGCTTAGGGTCCGGGACAACTCCGGGAGATACGCAGTATTTT. Combining the CDR3 with reference TRBV7-2 and TRBJ2-3 gives the whole variable domain GAGVSQSPSNKVTEKGKDVELRCDPISGHTALYWYRQSLGQGLEFLIYFQGNSAPDKSGLPSDRFSAERTGGSVSTLTIQRTQQEDSAVYLCASSLGSGTTPGDTQYFGPGTRLTVL.

The genes are TRBV5-1 and TRBJ2-2, with 7 positions matching TRBD2. CDR1 is SGHRS, CDR2 YFSETQ, per germline. The J segment lost 4 bases and the V segment lost 6 bases, leaving 3 bases of the junction unmatched. The CDR3 is made up of 13 amino acids. CDR3 amino acids: CASIREGTGELFF. CDR3 sequence (DNA): TGCGCCAGCATAAGGGAGGGCACCGGGGAGCTGTTTTTT.

The rearrangement links TRBV5-4 to TRBJ1-1, with a weak D call TRBD1 (6 bases). V was cut by 0 bases and J by 1 base, with 10 bases left in between. This CDR3 spans 15 amino acids. Germline V CDR1 and CDR2: SGHNT, YYREEE (reference sequence). Here the CDR3 DNA reads TGTGCCAGCAGCTTGGAACCAGGGGAGAACACTGAAGCTTTCTTT. Translation: CASSLEPGENTEAFF.

The chain joins TRBV7-3 to TRBJ1-1, with D tentatively TRBD1 (6 bases). Looked up from germline, CDR1 is SGHTA and CDR2 is FQGTGA. With 6 bases removed from V and 4 bases from J, the gap between germline ends came to 9 bases. The CDR3 runs 12 residues. CDR3 protein: CASSVGATEAFF. CDR3 bases: TGTGCCAGCAGTGTGGGGGCCACTGAAGCTTTCTTT.

Here the CDR3 DNA reads TGTGCCAGCAGCTTATCGGTGGATGAGCAGTTCTTC. Residues: CASSLSVDEQFF. The rearrangement uses TRBV7-6 and TRBJ2-1; D remains unclear. This CDR3 contains 12 residues. Trimming removed 2 bases from V and 8 bases from J, with 7 bases in between. Looked up from germline, CDR1 is SGHVS and CDR2 is FNYEAQ.

The chain recombines TRBV6-1 with TRBJ2-7; D is unclear. The CDR3 spans 13 residues. Per germline, CDR1 MNHNS and CDR2 SASEGT. The V end was cut by 6 bases, the J end by 3 bases, with 12 bases between. The DNA of the CDR3 is TGTGCCAGCAGGATCCAGGAGATCTACGAGCAGTACTTC. Translating it yields CASRIQEIYEQYF.

V usage is TRBV4-3 and J usage is TRBJ2-1; 9 nucleotides line up with TRBD1. The germline CDR1 and CDR2 sequences are LGHNA and YSLEER. The CDR3 is 17 amino acids. Unmatched junction bases numbered 5, after V lost 0 bases and J lost 2 bases. CDR3 nucleotides: TGCGCCAGCAGCCAAGATTGGAGGGACAGGGCCTACAATGAGCAGTTCTTC. Protein: CASSQDWRDRAYNEQFF.

The J gene is TRBJ2-1, the V gene TRBV30; TRBD2 matches at 9 bases. The V segment lost 2 bases and the J segment 13 bases; nucleotides outside the gene matches: 9. The CDR3 loop spans 13 amino acids. Germline assignment: CDR1 GTSNPN and CDR2 SVGIG (reference sequence). CDR3 amino acids: CAWSPNSGGSQFF. CDR3 coding DNA: TGTGCCTGGAGTCCGAATAGCGGGGGAAGCCAGTTCTTC. Using reference TRBV30 and TRBJ2-1 for the parts outside the CDR3, the full variable domain is SQTIHQWPATLVQPVGSPLSLECTVEGTSNPNLYWYRQAAGRGLQLLFYSVGIGQISSEVPQNLSASRPQDRQFILSSKKLLLSDSGFYLCAWSPNSGGSQFFGPGTRLTVL.